This entry describes one T cell receptor beta chain. Its matching antigen is unknown. This record comes from a study of PD-1 blockade in mismatch repair-deficient tumors. Study results and caveats: Tumor-resident clones, often undetectable pretreatment in blood, expanded then contracted after pembrolizumab.

Profiled with immunoSEQ multiplex PCR; TCRdb holds only in-frame clones, not every one. Of roughly 25,000 clones listed, approximately 83% are singletons. Trimming left V 5 bases short and J 1 base short, with 18 bases between. Looked up from germline, CDR1 is GTSNPN and CDR2 is SVGIG (reference sequence). The CDR3 runs to 16 residues. The chain is built from TRBV30 and TRBJ2-4; D is undetermined. This TCR derives from an adult with mismatch repair-deficient cancer. The sequences come from peripheral blood, collected 12 weeks after starting pembrolizumab. Here the CDR3 DNA reads TGTGCCTGGGGCTGGTCCAGGCTCTGGGCCAAAAACATTCAGTACTTC. This gives the protein CAWGWSRLWAKNIQYF.